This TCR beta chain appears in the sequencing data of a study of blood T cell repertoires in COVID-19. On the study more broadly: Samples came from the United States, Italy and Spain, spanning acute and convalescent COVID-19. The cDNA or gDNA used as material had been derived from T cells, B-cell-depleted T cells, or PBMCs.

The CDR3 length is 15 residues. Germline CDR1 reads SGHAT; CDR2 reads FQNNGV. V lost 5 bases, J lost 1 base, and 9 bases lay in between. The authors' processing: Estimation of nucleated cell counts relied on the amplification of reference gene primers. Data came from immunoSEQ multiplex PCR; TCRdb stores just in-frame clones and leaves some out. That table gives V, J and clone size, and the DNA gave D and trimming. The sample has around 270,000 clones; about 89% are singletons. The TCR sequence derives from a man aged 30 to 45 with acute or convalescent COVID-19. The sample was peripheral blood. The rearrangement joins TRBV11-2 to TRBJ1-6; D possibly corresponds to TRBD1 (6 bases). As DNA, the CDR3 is TGTGCCAGCAGCACACAGGGATCCTATAATTCACCCCTCCACTTT. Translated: CASSTQGSYNSPLHF.